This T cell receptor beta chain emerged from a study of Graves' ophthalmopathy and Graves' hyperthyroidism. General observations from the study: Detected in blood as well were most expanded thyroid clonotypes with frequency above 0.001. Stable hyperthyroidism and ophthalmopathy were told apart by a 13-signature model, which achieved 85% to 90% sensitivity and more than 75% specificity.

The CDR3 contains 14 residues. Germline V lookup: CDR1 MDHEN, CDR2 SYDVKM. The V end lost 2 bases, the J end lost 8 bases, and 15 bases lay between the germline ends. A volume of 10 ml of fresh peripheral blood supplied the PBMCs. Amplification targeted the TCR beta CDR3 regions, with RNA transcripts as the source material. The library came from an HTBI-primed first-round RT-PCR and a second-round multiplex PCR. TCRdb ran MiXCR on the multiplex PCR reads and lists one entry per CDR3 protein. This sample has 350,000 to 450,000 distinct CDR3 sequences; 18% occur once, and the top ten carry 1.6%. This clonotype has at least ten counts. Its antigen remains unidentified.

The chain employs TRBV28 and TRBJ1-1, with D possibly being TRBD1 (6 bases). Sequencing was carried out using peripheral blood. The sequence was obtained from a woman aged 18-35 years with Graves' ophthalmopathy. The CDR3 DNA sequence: TGTGCCAGCAGTTTAAACGGGGGGGCGCGGGAAGCTTTCTTT. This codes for CASSLNGGAREAFF. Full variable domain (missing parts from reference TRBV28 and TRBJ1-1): DVKVTQSSRYLVKRTGEKVFLECVQDMDHENMFWYRQDPGLGLRLIYFSYDVKMKEKGDIPEGYSVSREKKERFSLILESASTNQTSMYLCASSLNGGAREAFFGQGTRLTVV.